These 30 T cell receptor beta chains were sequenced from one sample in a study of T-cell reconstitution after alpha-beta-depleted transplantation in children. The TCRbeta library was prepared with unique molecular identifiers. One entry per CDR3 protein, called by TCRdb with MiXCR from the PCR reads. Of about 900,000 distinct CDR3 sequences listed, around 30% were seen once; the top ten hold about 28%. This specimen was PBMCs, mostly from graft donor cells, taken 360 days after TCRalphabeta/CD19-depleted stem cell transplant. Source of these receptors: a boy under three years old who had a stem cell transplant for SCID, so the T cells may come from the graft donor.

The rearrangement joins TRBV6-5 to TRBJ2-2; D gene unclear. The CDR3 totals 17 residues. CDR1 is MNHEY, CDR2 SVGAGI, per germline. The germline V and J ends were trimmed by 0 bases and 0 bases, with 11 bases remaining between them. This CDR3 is CASSYSFRASNTGELFF. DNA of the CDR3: TGTGCCAGCAGTTACTCTTTCCGGGCCTCGAACACCGGGGAGCTGTTTTTT.

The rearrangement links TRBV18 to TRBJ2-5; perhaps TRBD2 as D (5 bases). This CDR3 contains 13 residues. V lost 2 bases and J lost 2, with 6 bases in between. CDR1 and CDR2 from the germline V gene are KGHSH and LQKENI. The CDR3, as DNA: TGTGCCAGCTCACCAGGGGAGCAAGAGACCCAGTACTTC. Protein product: CASSPGEQETQYF.

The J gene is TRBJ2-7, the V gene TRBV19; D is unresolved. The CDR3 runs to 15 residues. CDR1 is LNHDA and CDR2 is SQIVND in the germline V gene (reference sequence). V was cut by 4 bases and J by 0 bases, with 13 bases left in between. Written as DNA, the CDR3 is TGTGCCAGTAGTAATGCCAGGATGAGCTCCTACGAGCAGTACTTC. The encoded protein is CASSNARMSSYEQYF.

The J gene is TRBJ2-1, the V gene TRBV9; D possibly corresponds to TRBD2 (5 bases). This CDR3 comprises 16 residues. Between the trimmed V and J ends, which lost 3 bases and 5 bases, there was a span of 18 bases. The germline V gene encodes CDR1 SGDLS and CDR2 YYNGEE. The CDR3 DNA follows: TGTGCCAGCAGCGCCACTAGTGGGTGGCTGGACAATGAGCAGTTCTTC. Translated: CASSATSGWLDNEQFF.

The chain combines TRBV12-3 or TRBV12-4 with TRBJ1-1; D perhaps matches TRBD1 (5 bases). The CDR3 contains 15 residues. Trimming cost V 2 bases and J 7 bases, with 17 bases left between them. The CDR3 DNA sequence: TGTGCCAGCAGTTTAAGGGGTCGGGCAGGGATTGAAGCTTTCTTT. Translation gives CASSLRGRAGIEAFF.

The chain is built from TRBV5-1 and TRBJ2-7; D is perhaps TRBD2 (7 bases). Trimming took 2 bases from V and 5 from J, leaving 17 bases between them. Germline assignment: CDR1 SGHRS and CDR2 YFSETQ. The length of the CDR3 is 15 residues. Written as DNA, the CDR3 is TGCGCCAGCAGCTTTACAGGAGGGGGGGGTAACGAGCAGTACTTC. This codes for CASSFTGGGGNEQYF.

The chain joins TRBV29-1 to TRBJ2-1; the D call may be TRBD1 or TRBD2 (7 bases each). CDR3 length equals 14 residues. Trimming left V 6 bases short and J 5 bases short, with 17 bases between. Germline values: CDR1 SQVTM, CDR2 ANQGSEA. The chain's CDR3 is CSVAQGRAHNEQFF. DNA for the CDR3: TGCAGCGTAGCACAGGGGAGGGCCCACAATGAGCAGTTCTTC.

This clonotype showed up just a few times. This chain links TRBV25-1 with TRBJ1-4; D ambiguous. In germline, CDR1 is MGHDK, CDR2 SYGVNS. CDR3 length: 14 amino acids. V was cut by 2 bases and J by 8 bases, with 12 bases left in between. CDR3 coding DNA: TGTGCCAGCAGTGAAAGGATACCCGGGGAAAAACTGTTTTTT. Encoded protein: CASSERIPGEKLFF.

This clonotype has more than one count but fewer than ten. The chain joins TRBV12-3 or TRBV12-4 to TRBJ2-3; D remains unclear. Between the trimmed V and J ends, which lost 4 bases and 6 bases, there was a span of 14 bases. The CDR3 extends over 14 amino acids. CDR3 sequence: CASSSVPDRDTQYF. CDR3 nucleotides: TGTGCCAGCAGTTCGGTACCAGATAGGGATACGCAGTATTTT.

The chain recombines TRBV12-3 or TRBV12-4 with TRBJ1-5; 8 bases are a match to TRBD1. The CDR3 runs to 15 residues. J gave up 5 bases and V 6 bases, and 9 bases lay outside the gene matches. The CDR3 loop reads CASSLTGASDQPQHF. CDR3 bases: TGTGCCAGCAGCCTGACAGGGGCATCCGATCAGCCCCAGCATTTT.

The CDR3 loop reads CASSLVLLAGTYGVNEQFF. For the CDR3, the DNA is TGTGCCAGCAGCTTAGTTCTACTAGCGGGGACATACGGTGTCAATGAGCAGTTCTTC. The chain couples TRBV11-2 to TRBJ2-1; 10 bases agree with TRBD2. The germline V gene encodes CDR1 SGHAT and CDR2 FQNNGV. The CDR3 sequence is 19 residues long. Trimming removed 1 base from V and 6 bases from J; junction bases left unmatched: 15.

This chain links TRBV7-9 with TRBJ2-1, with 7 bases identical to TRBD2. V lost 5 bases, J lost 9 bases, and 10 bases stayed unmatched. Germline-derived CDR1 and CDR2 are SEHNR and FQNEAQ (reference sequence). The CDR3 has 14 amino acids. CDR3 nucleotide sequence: TGTGCCAGCAGCCCCCGGGACTACGTTGGTGAGCAGTTCTTC. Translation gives CASSPRDYVGEQFF.

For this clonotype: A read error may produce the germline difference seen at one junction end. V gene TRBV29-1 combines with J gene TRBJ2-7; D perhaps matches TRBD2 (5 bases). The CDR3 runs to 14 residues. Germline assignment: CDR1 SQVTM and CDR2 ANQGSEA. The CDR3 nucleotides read TGCAGCGTTCAAGACGGGATCGGCTGGTCCGAGCAGTACTTC. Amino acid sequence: CSVQDGIGWSEQYF.

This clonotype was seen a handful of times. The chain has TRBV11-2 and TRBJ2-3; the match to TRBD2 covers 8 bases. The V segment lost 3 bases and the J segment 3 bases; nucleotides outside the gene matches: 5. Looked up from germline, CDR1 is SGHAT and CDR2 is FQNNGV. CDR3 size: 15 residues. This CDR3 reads CASSFSGVGTDTQYF. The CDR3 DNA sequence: TGTGCCAGCAGCTTTAGCGGGGTAGGGACAGATACGCAGTATTTT.

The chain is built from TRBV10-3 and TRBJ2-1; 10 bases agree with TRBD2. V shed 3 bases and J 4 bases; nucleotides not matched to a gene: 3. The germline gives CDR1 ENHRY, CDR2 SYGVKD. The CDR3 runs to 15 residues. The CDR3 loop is CAISDSGGTYNEQFF. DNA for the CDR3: TGTGCCATCAGTGATAGCGGGGGGACGTACAATGAGCAGTTCTTC.

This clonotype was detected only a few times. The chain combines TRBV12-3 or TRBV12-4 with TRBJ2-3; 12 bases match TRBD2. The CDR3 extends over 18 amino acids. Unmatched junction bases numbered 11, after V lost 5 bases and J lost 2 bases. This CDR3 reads CASSRQNLAGGTTDTQYF. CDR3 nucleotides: TGTGCCAGCAGTCGCCAGAATCTAGCGGGGGGGACCACAGATACGCAGTATTTT.

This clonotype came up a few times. CDR3 in amino acids: CSARDPGVSNLHF. The CDR3 nucleotides are TGCAGTGCTAGAGATCCTGGCGTGTCGAACCTCCACTTT. The V gene is TRBV20-1, the J gene TRBJ1-6, with no clear D. CDR1 is DFQATT and CDR2 is SNEGSKA in the germline V gene (reference sequence). This CDR3 is 13 amino acids long. V was shortened by 0 bases and J by 15 bases, with 15 bases between the two germline ends.

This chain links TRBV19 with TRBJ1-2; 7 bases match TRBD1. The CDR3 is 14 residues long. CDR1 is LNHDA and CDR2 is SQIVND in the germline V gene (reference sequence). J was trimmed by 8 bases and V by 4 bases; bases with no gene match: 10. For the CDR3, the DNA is TGTGCCAGTAGTAGTCGAGGGACAGCGGGCGGCTACACCTTC. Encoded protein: CASSSRGTAGGYTF.

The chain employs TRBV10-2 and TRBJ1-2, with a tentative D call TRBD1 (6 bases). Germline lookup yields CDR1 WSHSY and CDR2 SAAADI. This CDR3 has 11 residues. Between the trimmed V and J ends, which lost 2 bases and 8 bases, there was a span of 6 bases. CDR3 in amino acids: CASSEGGGYTF. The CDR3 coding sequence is TGCGCCAGCAGTGAGGGGGGCGGCTACACCTTC.

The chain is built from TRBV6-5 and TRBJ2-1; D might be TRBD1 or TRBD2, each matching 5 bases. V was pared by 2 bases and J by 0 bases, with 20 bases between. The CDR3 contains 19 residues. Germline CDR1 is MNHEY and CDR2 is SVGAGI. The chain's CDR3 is CASSYGRELRASSYNEQFF. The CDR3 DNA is TGTGCCAGCAGTTACGGCAGGGAACTGAGGGCCAGCTCCTACAATGAGCAGTTCTTC.

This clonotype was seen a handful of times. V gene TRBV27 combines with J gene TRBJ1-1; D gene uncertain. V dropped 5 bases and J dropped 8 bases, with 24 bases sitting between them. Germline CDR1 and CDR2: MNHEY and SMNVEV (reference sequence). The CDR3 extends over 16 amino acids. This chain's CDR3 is CASSPRALAVQREAFF. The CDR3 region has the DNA TGTGCCAGCAGTCCTCGGGCGCTGGCCGTGCAGAGAGAAGCTTTCTTT.

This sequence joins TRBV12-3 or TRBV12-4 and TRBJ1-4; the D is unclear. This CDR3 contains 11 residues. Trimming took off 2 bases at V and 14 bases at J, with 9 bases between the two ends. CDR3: CASSLSGLLFF. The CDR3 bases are TGTGCCAGCAGTTTATCGGGGTTGCTGTTTTTT.

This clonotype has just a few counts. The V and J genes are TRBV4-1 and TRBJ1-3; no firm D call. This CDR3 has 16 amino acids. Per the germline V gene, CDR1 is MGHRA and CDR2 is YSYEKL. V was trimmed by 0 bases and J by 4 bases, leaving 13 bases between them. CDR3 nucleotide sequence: TGCGCCAGCAGCCAAGATTTTACAGAACGAGGAAACACCATATATTTT. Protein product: CASSQDFTERGNTIYF.

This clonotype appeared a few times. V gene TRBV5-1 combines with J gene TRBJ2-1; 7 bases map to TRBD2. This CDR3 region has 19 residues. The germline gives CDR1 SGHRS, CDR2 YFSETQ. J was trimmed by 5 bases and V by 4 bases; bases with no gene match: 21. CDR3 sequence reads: CASSRYHSSTGGSNNEQFF. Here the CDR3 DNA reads TGCGCCAGCAGCCGTTACCACTCATCGACCGGGGGGTCCAACAATGAGCAGTTCTTC. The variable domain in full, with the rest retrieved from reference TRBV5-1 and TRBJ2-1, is KAGVTQTPRYLIKTRGQQVTLSCSPISGHRSVSWYQQTPGQGLQFLFEYFSETQRNKGNFPGRFSGRQFSNSRSEMNVSTLELGDSALYLCASSRYHSSTGGSNNEQFFGPGTRLTVL.

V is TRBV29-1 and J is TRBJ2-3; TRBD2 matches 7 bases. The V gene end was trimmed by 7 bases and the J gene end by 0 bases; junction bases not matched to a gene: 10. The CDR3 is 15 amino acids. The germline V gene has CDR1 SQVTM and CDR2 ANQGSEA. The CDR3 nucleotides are TGCAGCGGGGGTGGGCTAGCGGAAAGCACAGATACGCAGTATTTT. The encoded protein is CSGGGLAESTDTQYF.

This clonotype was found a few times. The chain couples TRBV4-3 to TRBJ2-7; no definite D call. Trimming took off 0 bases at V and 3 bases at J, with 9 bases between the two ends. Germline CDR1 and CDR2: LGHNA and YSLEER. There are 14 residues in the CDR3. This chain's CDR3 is CASSQDRHVYEQYF. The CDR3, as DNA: TGCGCCAGCAGCCAAGATAGGCACGTCTACGAGCAGTACTTC.

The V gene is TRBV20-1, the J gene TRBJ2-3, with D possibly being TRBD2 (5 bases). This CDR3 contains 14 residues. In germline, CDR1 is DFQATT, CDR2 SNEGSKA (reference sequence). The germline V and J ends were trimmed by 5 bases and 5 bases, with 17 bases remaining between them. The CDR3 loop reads CSALAPAGVDTQYF. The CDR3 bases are TGCAGTGCTCTAGCTCCGGCGGGCGTAGATACGCAGTATTTT.

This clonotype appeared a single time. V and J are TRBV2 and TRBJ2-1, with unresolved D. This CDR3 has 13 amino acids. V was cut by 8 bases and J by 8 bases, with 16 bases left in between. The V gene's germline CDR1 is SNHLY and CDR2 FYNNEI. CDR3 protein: CASHITRGYEQFF. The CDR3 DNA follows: TGTGCCAGCCACATTACGCGCGGTTATGAGCAGTTCTTC.

CDR3 bases: TGTGCCAGCAGCAGGGGTCCGGGGGGCACAGATACGCAGTATTTT. Protein: CASSRGPGGTDTQYF. The chain joins TRBV3-1 to TRBJ2-3; a possible D gene is TRBD2 (6 bases). Germline lookup yields CDR1 LGHDT and CDR2 YNNKEL (reference sequence). V lost 5 bases, J lost 1 base, and 13 bases lay in between. There are 15 residues in the CDR3.

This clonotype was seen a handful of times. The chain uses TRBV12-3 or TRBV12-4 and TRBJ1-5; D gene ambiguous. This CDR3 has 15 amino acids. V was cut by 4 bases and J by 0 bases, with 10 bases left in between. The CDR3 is CASSSQTVSNQPQHF. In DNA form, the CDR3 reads TGTGCCAGCAGTTCCCAGACTGTTAGCAATCAGCCCCAGCATTTT.